The 12 T cell receptor beta chains reported below all come from one sample, sequenced in a study of T-cell reconstitution after alpha-beta-depleted transplantation in children. Preparation of the TCRbeta library used unique molecular identifiers. MiXCR, run by TCRdb on the PCR reads, gives a single entry per CDR3 protein. There are some 600,000 distinct CDR3 sequences in the sample; approximately 15% occur only once, and 0.9% to 1.2% lies in the top ten. The sequences come from PBMCs from the stem cell graft donor, collected from the stem cell graft. These receptors came from a human donor who donated a stem cell graft to a child with acute myeloid leukemia.

This clonotype was counted a few times. V usage is TRBV11-2 and J usage is TRBJ2-3; D gene uncertain. Germline-derived CDR1 and CDR2 are SGHAT and FQNNGV. The V end was cut by 5 bases, the J end by 7 bases, with 19 bases between. The CDR3 loop spans 15 amino acids. As DNA, the CDR3 is TGTGCCAGCAGCCGCCCCCGGCCCAATTCGAATACGCAGTATTTT. The encoded protein is CASSRPRPNSNTQYF. The full variable domain, completed using reference TRBV11-2 and TRBJ2-3, is EAGVAQSPRYKIIEKRQSVAFWCNPISGHATLYWYQQILGQGPKLLIQFQNNGVVDDSQLPKDRFSAERLKGVDSTLKIQPAKLEDSAVYLCASSRPRPNSNTQYFGPGTRLTVL.

This clonotype turned up a few times. The CDR3 sequence is CATFEQGETQYF. In DNA form, the CDR3 reads TGTGCCACCTTCGAACAGGGGGAGACCCAGTACTTC. This sequence joins TRBV10-3 and TRBJ2-5; 7 bases line up with TRBD1. V lost 10 bases, J lost 5 bases, and 7 bases stayed unmatched. There are 12 residues in the CDR3. Germline V gene lookup returns CDR1 ENHRY and CDR2 SYGVKD.

This clonotype was detected ten times or more. This chain links TRBV24-1 with TRBJ2-3; D possibly corresponds to TRBD1 (6 bases). Between the trimmed V and J ends, which lost 1 base and 4 bases, there was a span of 17 bases. Germline V gene sequence: CDR1 KGHDR, CDR2 SFDVKD. This CDR3 has 17 amino acids. The CDR3 DNA sequence: TGTGCCACCAGTGATTTTTCTGGGACAAGTAAGGCAGATACGCAGTATTTT. Its translation: CATSDFSGTSKADTQYF.

The chain employs TRBV4-3 and TRBJ2-1; 8 nucleotides agree with TRBD1. J lost 9 bases, V lost 0 bases, and 13 bases had no gene match. Germline values: CDR1 LGHNA, CDR2 YSLEER. The CDR3 runs 17 residues. In nucleotides, the CDR3 is TGCGCCAGCAGCCAAGATAGCAGGGGGCAGGGGATAGGTGAGCAGTTCTTC. Protein product: CASSQDSRGQGIGEQFF.

This chain uses TRBV9 with TRBJ2-3, with TRBD2 identical over 9 bases. The CDR3 consists of 16 residues. Germline CDR1 reads SGDLS; CDR2 reads YYNGEE. V was clipped by 4 bases and J by 5 bases; unmatched bases: 11. The CDR3 DNA reads TGTGCCAGCAGCACCTCTAGCGGGGAGGGCAGAGATACGCAGTATTTT. This sequence encodes CASSTSSGEGRDTQYF. Drawing the rest from reference TRBV9 and TRBJ2-3, the complete variable domain is DSGVTQTPKHLITATGQRVTLRCSPRSGDLSVYWYQQSLDQGLQFLIQYYNGEERAKGNILERFSAQQFPDLHSELNLSSLELGDSALYFCASSTSSGEGRDTQYFGPGTRLTVL.

As for this clonotype: Its ends do not fully match the called genes, so a read error is possible. The rearrangement joins TRBV5-1 to TRBJ1-1, with no clear D. Per germline, CDR1 SGHRS and CDR2 YFSETQ. This CDR3 region has 11 residues. The CDR3 sequence: CASGLDGEAFF. CDR3 nucleotides: TGCGCCAGCGGCTTGGACGGTGAAGCTTTCTTT.

Only a few counts were recorded for this clonotype. The chain has TRBV20-1 and TRBJ2-1; 11 bases are a match to TRBD2. The CDR3 contains 17 residues. The junction had 8 bases not matched to a gene; V was cut back by 1 base and J by 3 bases. Germline V lookup: CDR1 DFQATT, CDR2 SNEGSKA (reference sequence). The chain's CDR3 is CSARGLAGGQIYNEQFF. In DNA form, the CDR3 reads TGCAGTGCTAGAGGGCTAGCGGGGGGCCAAATCTACAATGAGCAGTTCTTC.

In its sample, this clonotype was seen a few times. The chain uses TRBV21-1 and TRBJ1-5. TRBV21-1 is a pseudogene segment. There are 14 residues in the CDR3. This CDR3 is CASSKEKLNQPQHF. The CDR3 nucleotides read TGTGCCAGCAGCAAAGAAAAACTAAATCAGCCCCAGCATTTT.

This clonotype occurred a few times. The chain employs TRBV7-9 and TRBJ2-1, with 13 bases lining up with TRBD2. Germline-derived CDR1 and CDR2 are SEHNR and FQNEAQ (reference sequence). CDR3 length: 15 amino acids. Unmatched junction bases numbered 2, after V lost 1 base and J lost 8 bases. This CDR3 is CASSLELAGGHEQFF. Written as DNA, the CDR3 is TGTGCCAGCAGCTTAGAACTAGCGGGGGGGCATGAGCAGTTCTTC.

In its sample, this clonotype was seen a few times. The chain uses TRBV6-5 and TRBJ1-2; 7 positions agree with TRBD1. Trimming cost V 5 bases and J 4 bases; bases outside gene matches: 10. From germline, CDR1 is MNHEY and CDR2 SVGAGI. The CDR3 runs to 15 residues. CDR3 residues: CASSNRGNGPYGYTF. CDR3 DNA sequence: TGTGCCAGCAGTAACAGGGGCAACGGCCCCTATGGCTACACCTTC.

Notes on this clonotype: A read error may account for a junction end that differs from germline. The V call is TRBV11-2, the J call TRBJ2-3, with D uncertain. In germline, CDR1 is SGHAT, CDR2 FQNNGV. This CDR3 has 15 residues. CDR3 loop: CASSLDPVPTDTQYF. As DNA, the CDR3 is TGTGCCAGCAGCCTAGACCCAGTTCCCACAGATACGCAGTATTTT.

Many counts were recorded for this clonotype. The V and J genes are TRBV20-1 and TRBJ2-7, with D hard to call. CDR1 and CDR2 from the germline V gene are DFQATT and SNEGSKA (reference sequence). CDR3 length: 13 residues. V lost 6 bases, J lost 2 bases, and 14 bases lay in between. DNA of the CDR3: TGCAGTGCGGTCGCGGACGAAACCTACGAGCAGTACTTC. It is translated as CSAVADETYEQYF.